In its sample, the clone carrying this T cell receptor beta chain was seen a few times. Its matching antigen is unknown. The PCR used 60 Vbeta and 13 Jbeta primers. Generated by immunoSEQ multiplex PCR, the TCRdb table keeps only in-frame clones and is missing some. The sample contains about 160,000 clones, roughly three quarters of which appear only once. The data are from a study of cytomegalovirus exposure and HLA in healthy donors. Study outcomes and limitations: An analysis that was carried out later associated 17,000 or so TCR beta sequences with HLA alleles at 0.05 false discovery rate. Serostatus for CMV was the only available immune exposure information. Most TCR beta V segments were productive about 87% or about 30% of the time in an earlier analysis.

This receptor was identified in a human donor in good health. Sequenced sample: PBMCs.

CDR3 in amino acids: CASSVVVGGPGEQFF. The CDR3 region has the DNA TGTGCCAGCAGCGTAGTGGTGGGTGGCCCGGGTGAGCAGTTCTTC. The chain uses TRBV9 and TRBJ2-1; D remains unclear. Germline V CDR1 and CDR2: SGDLS, YYNGEE. Trimming pared 0 bases from V and 9 bases from J, leaving 16 bases between. This CDR3 is built from 15 residues.